Listed below are T cell receptor beta chains from one sample, sequenced in a study of pediatric ulcerative colitis. Profiling relied on immunoSEQ multiplex PCR, and the TCRdb table lists in-frame clones only, not all of them. The sample lists roughly 18,000 clones, roughly four fifths occurring once. Source material: gut tissue. Receptors originate from a boy aged 10-17 years with moderate ulcerative colitis. CDR3s include the opening cysteine and the closing phenylalanine or tryptophan. The D gene is left open where the match is weak. Some rows mark clone size as missing; the rest say once, few, many or name a class of expanded clone.

D gene,V gene,J gene,clone size,CDR3 DNA,CDR3 protein
.,TRBV18,TRBJ1-4,.,TGTGCCAGCTCCCGCGCCGGGGGGAATGAAAAACTGTTTTTT,CASSRAGGNEKLFF
.,TRBV9,TRBJ1-2,.,TGTGCCAGCAGCGTATGGAAGGAGGCGGACTATGGCTACACCTTC,CASSVWKEADYGYTF
TRBD1,TRBV19,TRBJ1-1,.,TGTGCCAGTAGTCTCCGACGACAGGGAGGGAACACTGAAGCTTTCTTT,CASSLRRQGGNTEAFF
TRBD2,TRBV29-1,TRBJ2-7,.,TGCAGCGCTAGCGGAGACTCCTACGAGCAGTACTTC,CSASGDSYEQYF
TRBD1,TRBV9,TRBJ1-1,once,TGTGCCAGCAGCGCAAGCCCCGGACAGGGCGAGACTGAAGCTTTCTTT,CASSASPGQGETEAFF
.,TRBV12-5,TRBJ2-1,once,TGTGCTAGTGGTTTCGGGATAGCGAGTTACAATGAGCAGTTCTTC,CASGFGIASYNEQFF
TRBD1,TRBV29-1,TRBJ2-1,.,TGCAGCGCCCGGGACAGGGTCGCCTACAATGAGCAGTTCTTC,CSARDRVAYNEQFF
.,TRBV19,TRBJ1-4,once,TGTGCCAGTAGCCAGAAAAAAAACCCAAGTCCAACTAATGAAAAACTGTTTTTT,CASSQKKNPSPTNEKLFF
.,TRBV12-5,TRBJ1-1,.,TGTGCTAGTGCCCTAACCCCAATACAGGGTTATGGTGAAGCTTTCTTT,CASALTPIQGYGEAFF
.,TRBV5-1,TRBJ2-1,.,TGCGCCAGCAGCAACGGACGGCACTACAATGAGCAGTTCTTC,CASSNGRHYNEQFF
.,TRBV19,TRBJ1-1,.,TGTGCCAGTAGTGCCGGCCTGGGGAACACTGAAGCTTTCTTT,CASSAGLGNTEAFF
.,TRBV5-1,TRBJ2-5,.,TGCGCCAGCAGCTCGATTTTGGGGGCCGGAGAGACCCAGTACTTC,CASSSILGAGETQYF
.,TRBV19,TRBJ1-1,.,TGTGCCAGTAGCCGGGAGCGGTCTACTGAAGCTTTCTTT,CASSRERSTEAFF
.,TRBV20-1,TRBJ1-1,.,TGCAGTGCTAGAGATTTGACGGGGGCTTTCTTT,CSARDLTGAFF
.,TRBV6-1,TRBJ1-6,.,TGTGCCAGCAGTGCGGGACCGGGCCAGAATTCACCCCTCCACTTT,CASSAGPGQNSPLHF
.,TRBV6-6,TRBJ1-3,.,TGTGCCAGCAGTAATACTTTTTGGGGCTCAGGAAACACCATATATTTT,CASSNTFWGSGNTIYF
TRBD2,TRBV25-1,TRBJ2-7,.,TGTGCCAGCAGTGAATGGGGGACTAGCGTTTACTACGAGCAGTACTTC,CASSEWGTSVYYEQYF
.,TRBV9,TRBJ2-1,.,TGTGCCAGCAGCGTGTCCGGGACTGCCATTTCTGAGCAGTTCTTC,CASSVSGTAISEQFF
.,TRBV27,TRBJ2-5,.,TGTGCCAGCAGTTTCGGGCAGGGCGAGACCCAGTACTTC,CASSFGQGETQYF
.,TRBV7-2,TRBJ1-1,.,TGTGCCAGCAGCTCTCCAAGGGGGGCCGGGGGCACTGAAGCTTTCTTT,CASSSPRGAGGTEAFF
.,TRBV6-5,TRBJ1-2,few,TGTGCCACCAGAGATGTAAATGACTATGGCTACACCTTC,CATRDVNDYGYTF
.,TRBV6-4,TRBJ2-7,.,TGTGCCAAACCGCGCCGGCCATACGGAGGGACCCCAATCTACGAGCAGTACTTC,CAKPRRPYGGTPIYEQYF
.,TRBV9,TRBJ2-1,.,TGTGCCAGCAGCGTAGCAGCCTCAACGCGTGGGGGATCCTACAATGAGCAGTTCTTC,CASSVAASTRGGSYNEQFF
.,TRBV12-5,TRBJ1-1,few,TGTGCTAGTGGTCCCTTCACGAACACTGAAGCTTTCTTT,CASGPFTNTEAFF
.,TRBV14,TRBJ2-4,.,TGTGCCAGCAGCCCCCTAGCCAAAAACATTCAGTACTTC,CASSPLAKNIQYF
.,TRBV19,TRBJ1-3,few,TGTGCCAGTAAGGACTTACGCTCTGGAAACACCATATATTTT,CASKDLRSGNTIYF
.,TRBV7-9,TRBJ2-7,.,TGTGCCAGCAGCTTAGTCGGGTCTACCTACGAGCAGTACTTC,CASSLVGSTYEQYF
.,TRBV4-3,TRBJ2-1,.,TGCGCCAGCAGGCTCCAGGAGAGGGGGGGGGATGAGCAGTTCTTC,CASRLQERGGDEQFF
TRBD2,TRBV7-2,TRBJ2-2,.,TGTGCCAGCAGCTTAGGAACTAGCGGGGGGGCCAGCACCGGGGAGCTGTTTTTT,CASSLGTSGGASTGELFF
TRBD2,TRBV27,TRBJ2-7,.,TGTGCCAGCAGTTTAAAGCGGGACTCCTACGAGCAGTACTTC,CASSLKRDSYEQYF
.,TRBV15,TRBJ1-1,.,TGTGCCACCAGCAGAGAAACAACGAACACTGAAGCTTTCTTT,CATSRETTNTEAFF
.,TRBV19,TRBJ2-7,.,TGTGCCAGTAGTTGGACACACAGCTATACCTACGAGCAGTACTTC,CASSWTHSYTYEQYF
TRBD2,TRBV30,TRBJ2-7,once,TGTGCCTGGAGCAGGGATTACCGGGGGGGCTACGAGCAGTACTTC,CAWSRDYRGGYEQYF
TRBD1,TRBV25-1,TRBJ1-1,once,TGTGCCAGTAGTAGGGGGCGATATGAAGCTTTCTTT,CASSRGRYEAFF
.,TRBV27,TRBJ2-1,.,TGTGCCAGCAGTTTGGGTCCCGGGAAAGCGGATGAGCAGTTCTTC,CASSLGPGKADEQFF
TRBD2,TRBV7-2,TRBJ2-1,.,TGTGCCAGCAGCTTAGAGGGGGTAGCGGGAGGGCCGAGGAATGAGCAGTTCTTC,CASSLEGVAGGPRNEQFF